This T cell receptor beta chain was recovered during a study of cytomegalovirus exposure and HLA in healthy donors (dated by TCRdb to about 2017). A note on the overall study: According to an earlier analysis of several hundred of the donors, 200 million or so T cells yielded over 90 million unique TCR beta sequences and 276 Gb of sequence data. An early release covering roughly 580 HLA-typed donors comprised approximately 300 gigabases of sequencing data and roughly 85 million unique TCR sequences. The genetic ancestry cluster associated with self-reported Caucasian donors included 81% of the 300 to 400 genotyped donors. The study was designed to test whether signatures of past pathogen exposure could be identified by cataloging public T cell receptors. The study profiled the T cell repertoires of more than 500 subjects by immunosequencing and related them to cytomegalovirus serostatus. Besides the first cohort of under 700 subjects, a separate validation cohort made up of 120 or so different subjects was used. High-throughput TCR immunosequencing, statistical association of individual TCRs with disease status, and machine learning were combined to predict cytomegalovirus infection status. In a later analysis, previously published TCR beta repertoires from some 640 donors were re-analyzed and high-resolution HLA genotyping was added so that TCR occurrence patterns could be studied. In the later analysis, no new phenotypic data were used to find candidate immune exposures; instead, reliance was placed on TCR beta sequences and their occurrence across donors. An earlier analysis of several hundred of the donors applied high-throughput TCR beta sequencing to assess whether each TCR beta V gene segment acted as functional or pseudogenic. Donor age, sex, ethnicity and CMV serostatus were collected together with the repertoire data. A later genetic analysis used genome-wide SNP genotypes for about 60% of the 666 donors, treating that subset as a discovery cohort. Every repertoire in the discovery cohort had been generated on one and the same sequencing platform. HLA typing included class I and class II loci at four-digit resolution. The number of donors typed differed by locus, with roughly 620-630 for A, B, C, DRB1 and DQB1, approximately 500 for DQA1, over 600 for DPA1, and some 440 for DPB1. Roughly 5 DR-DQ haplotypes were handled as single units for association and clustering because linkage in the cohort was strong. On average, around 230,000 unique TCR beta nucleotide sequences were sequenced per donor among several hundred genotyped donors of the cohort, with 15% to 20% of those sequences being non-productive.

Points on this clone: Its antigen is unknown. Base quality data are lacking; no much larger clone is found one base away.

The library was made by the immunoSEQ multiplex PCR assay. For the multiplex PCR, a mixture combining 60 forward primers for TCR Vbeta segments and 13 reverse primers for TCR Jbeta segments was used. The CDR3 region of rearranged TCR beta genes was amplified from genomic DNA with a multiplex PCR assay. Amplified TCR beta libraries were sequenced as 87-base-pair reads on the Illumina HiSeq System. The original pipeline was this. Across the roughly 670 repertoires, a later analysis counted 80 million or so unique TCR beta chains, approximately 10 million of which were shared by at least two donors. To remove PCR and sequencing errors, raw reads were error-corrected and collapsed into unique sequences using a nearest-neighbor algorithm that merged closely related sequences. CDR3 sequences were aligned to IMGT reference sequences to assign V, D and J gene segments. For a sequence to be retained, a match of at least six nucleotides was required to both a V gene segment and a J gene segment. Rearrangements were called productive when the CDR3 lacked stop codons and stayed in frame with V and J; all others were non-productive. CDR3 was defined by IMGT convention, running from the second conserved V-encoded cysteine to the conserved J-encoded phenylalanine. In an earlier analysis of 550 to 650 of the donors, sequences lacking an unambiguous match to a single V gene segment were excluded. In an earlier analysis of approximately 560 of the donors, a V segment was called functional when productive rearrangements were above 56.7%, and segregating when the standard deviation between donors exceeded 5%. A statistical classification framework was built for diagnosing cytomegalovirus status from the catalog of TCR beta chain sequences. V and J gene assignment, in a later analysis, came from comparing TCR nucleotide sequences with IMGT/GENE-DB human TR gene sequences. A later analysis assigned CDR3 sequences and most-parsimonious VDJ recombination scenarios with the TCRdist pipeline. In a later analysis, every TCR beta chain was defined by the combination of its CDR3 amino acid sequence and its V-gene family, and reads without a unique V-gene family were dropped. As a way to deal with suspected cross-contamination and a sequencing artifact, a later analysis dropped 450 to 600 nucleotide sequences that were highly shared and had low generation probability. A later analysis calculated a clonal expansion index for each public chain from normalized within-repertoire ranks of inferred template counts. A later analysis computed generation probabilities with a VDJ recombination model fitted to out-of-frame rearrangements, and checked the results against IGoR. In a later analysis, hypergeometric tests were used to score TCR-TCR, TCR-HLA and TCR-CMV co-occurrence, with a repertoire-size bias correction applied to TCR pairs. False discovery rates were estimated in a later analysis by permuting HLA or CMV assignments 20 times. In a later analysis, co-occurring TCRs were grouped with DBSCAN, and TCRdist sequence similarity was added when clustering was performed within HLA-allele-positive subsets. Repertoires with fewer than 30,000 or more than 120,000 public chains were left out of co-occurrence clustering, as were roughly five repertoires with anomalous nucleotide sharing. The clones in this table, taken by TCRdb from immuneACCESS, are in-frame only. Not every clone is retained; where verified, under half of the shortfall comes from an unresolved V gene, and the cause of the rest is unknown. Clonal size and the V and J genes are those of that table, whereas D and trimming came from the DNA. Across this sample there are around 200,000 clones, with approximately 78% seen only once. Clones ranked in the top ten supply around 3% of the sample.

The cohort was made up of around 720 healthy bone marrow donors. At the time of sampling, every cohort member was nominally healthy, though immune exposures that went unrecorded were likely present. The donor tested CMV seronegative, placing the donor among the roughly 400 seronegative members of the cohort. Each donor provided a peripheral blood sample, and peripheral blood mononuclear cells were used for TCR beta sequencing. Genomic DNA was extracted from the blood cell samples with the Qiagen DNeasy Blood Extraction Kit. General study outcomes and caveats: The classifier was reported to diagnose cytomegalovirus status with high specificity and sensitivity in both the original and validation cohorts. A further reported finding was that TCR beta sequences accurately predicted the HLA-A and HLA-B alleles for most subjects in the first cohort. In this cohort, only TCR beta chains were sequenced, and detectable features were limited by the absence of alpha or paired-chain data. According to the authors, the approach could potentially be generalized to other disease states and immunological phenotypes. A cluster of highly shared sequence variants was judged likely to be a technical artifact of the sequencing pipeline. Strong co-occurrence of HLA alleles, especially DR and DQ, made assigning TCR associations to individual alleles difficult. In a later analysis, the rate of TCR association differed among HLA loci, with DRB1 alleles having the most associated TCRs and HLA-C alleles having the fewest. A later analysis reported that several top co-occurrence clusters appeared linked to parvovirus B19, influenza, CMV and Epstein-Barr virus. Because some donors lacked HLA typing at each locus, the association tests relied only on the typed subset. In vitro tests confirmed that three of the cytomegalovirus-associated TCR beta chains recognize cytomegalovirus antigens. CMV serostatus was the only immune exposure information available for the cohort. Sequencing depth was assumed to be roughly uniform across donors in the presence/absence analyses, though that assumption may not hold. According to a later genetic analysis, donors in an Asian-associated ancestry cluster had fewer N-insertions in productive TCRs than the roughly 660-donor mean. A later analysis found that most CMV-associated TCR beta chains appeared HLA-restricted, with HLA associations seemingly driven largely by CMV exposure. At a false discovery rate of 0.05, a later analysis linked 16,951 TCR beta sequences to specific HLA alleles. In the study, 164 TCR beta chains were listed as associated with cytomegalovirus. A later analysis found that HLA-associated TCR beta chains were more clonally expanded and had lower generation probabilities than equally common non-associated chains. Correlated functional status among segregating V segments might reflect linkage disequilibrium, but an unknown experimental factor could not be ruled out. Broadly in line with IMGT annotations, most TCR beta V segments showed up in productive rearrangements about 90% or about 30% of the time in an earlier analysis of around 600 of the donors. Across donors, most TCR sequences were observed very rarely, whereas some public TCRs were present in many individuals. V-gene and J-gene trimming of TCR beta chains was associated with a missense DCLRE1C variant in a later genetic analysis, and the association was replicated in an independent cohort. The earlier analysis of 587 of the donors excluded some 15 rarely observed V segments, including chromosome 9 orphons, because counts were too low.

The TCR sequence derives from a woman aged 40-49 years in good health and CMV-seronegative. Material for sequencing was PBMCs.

For the CDR3, the sequence is CASRDRKKLFF. The DNA reads TGTGCCAGCAGGGACAGGAAAAAACTGTTTTTT. The chain employs TRBV28 and TRBJ1-4; TRBD1 agrees with 7 junctional bases. As encoded in the germline V gene, CDR1 is MDHEN while CDR2 is SYDVKM. The germline V end is reduced by 6 bases and the J end by 9 bases; junction bases left unmatched: 1. Including cysteine and phenylalanine, the CDR3 has 11 amino acids. Only the CDR3 portion is preserved as DNA: 33 bases, with reading frame beginning at the first base.